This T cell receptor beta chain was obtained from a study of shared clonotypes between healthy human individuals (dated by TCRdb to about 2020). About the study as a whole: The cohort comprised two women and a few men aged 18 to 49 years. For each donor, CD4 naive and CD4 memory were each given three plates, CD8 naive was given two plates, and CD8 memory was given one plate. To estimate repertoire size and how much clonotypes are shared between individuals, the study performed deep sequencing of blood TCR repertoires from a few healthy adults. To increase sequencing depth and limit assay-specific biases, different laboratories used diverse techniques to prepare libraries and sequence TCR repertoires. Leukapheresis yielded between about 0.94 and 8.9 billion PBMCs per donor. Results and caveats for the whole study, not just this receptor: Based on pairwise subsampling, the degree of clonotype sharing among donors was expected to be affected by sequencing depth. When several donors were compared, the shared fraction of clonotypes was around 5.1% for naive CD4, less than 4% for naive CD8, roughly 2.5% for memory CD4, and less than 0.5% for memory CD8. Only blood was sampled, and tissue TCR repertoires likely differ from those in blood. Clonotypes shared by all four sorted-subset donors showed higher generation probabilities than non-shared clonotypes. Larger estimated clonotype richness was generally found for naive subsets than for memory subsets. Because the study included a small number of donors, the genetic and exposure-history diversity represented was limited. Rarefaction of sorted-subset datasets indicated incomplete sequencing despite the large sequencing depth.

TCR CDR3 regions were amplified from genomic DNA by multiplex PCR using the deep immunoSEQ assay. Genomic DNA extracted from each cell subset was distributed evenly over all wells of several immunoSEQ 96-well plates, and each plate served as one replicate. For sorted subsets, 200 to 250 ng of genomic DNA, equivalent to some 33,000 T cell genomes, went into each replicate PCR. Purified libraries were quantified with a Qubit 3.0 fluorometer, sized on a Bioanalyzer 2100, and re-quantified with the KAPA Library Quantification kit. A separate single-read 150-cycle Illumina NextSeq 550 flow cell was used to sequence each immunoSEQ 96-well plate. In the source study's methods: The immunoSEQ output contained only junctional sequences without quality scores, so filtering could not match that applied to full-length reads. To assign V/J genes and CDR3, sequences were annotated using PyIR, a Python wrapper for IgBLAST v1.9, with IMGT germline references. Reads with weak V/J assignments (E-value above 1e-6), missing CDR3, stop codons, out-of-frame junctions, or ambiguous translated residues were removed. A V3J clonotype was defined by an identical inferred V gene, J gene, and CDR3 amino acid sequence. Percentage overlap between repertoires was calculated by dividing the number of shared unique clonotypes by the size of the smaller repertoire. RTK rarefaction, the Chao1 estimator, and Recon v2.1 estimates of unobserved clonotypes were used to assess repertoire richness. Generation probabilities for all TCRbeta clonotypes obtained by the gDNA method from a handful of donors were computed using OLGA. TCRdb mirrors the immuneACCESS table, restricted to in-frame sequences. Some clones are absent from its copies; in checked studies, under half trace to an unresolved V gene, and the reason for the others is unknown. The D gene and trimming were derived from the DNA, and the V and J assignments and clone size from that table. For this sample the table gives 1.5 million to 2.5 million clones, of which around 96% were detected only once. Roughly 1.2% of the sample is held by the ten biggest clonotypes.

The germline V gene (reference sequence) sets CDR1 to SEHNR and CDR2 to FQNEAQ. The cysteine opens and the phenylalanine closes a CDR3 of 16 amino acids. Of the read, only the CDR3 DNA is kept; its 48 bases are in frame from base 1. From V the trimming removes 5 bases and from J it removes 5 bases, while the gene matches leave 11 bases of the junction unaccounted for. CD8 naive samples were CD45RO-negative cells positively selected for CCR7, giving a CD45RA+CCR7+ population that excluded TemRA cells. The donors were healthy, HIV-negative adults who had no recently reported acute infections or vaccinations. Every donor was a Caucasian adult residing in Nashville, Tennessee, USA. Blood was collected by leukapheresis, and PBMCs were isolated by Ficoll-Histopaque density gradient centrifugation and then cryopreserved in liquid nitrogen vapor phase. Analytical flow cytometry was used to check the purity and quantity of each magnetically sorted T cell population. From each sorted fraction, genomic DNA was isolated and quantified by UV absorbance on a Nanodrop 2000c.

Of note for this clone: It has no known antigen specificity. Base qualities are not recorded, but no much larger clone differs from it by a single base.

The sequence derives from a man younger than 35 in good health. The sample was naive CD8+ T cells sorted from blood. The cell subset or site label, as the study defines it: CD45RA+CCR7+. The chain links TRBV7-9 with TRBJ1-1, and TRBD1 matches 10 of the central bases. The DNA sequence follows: TGTGCCAGCAGCCCGCCCCAGACAGGGGGCGTAACTGAAGCTTTCTTT. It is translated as CASSPPQTGGVTEAFF. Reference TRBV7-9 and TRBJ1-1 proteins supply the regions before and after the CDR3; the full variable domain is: DTGVSQNPRHKITKRGQNVTFRCDPISEHNRLYWYRQTLGQGPEFLTYFQNEAQLEKSRLLSDRFSAERPKGSFSTLEIQRTEQGDSAMYLCASSPPQTGGVTEAFFGQGTRLTVV.